This entry lists 26 T cell receptor beta chains sequenced from one sample in a study of shared clonotypes between healthy human individuals. Generated by immunoSEQ multiplex PCR, the TCRdb table keeps only in-frame clones and is missing some. The repertoire holds some 2,400,000 clones, with about 94% as singletons. Sequencing input: naive CD4+ T cells sorted from blood. The subset: CD45RA+ positively selected. The receptor source for this set is a man between 18 and 35 years old in good health.

This clone has a handful of counts. The chain carries TRBV19 and TRBJ1-5; 7 positions match TRBD1. V lost 4 bases and J lost 9; bases outside the gene matches: 9. CDR1 is LNHDA and CDR2 is SQIVND in the germline V gene (reference sequence). The CDR3 runs to 14 residues. Written as DNA, the CDR3 is TGTGCCAGTAGTAGGGACAGCCAGGCTGGGCCCCAGCATTTT. It is translated as CASSRDSQAGPQHF.

The V call is TRBV4-3, the J call TRBJ2-2; 11 positions match TRBD2. Looked up from germline, CDR1 is LGHNA and CDR2 is YSLEER. The CDR3 contains 17 residues. Losses at the gene ends were 7 bases for V and 4 bases for J; bases not matched to a gene: 11. CDR3 loop: CASIPELAGGGTGELFF. In nucleotides, the CDR3 is TGCGCCAGCATCCCAGAGCTAGCGGGAGGAGGCACCGGGGAGCTGTTTTTT.

In regard to this clone: Distinct nucleotide sequences in the sample also encode this CDR3. This chain joins TRBV30 and TRBJ2-5; 7 bases match TRBD2. Germline trimming cut 2 bases from V and 2 bases from J; bases unmatched to any gene: 2. Germline V CDR1 and CDR2: GTSNPN, SVGIG (reference sequence). This CDR3 has 13 residues. For the CDR3, the DNA is TGTGCCTGGAGTAGCGGGAATCAAGAGACCCAGTACTTC. As protein: CAWSSGNQETQYF. Full variable domain (remainder filled in from reference TRBV30 and TRBJ2-5): SQTIHQWPATLVQPVGSPLSLECTVEGTSNPNLYWYRQAAGRGLQLLFYSVGIGQISSEVPQNLSASRPQDRQFILSSKKLLLSDSGFYLCAWSSGNQETQYFGPGTRLLVL.

The chain combines TRBV14 with TRBJ2-7; D gene ambiguous. Germline-derived CDR1 and CDR2 are SGHDN and FVKESK. Trimming cost V 4 bases and J 4 bases, with 8 bases left between them. The CDR3 sequence is 12 residues long. CDR3 region: CASSRADYEQYF. In DNA, the CDR3 is TGTGCCAGCAGCCGGGCCGATTACGAGCAGTACTTC.

This chain connects TRBV29-1 to TRBJ2-5, with a weak D call TRBD2 (6 bases). The CDR3 length is 13 residues. Trimming pared 8 bases from V and 5 bases from J, leaving 18 bases between. Germline V gene lookup returns CDR1 SQVTM and CDR2 ANQGSEA. CDR3 bases: TGCAGCCTTTGGGCCGGCGCGGGGGAGACCCAGTACTTC. This translates into CSLWAGAGETQYF.

V is TRBV6-1 and J is TRBJ1-2, with D tentatively TRBD1 (6 bases). Trimming took off 7 bases at V and 3 bases at J, with 15 bases between the two ends. The CDR3 has 14 amino acids. Germline-derived CDR1 and CDR2 are MNHNS and SASEGT. CDR3 coding DNA: TGTGCCAGCAAAGGACCGAACAGGGACTATGGCTACACCTTC. Translating it yields CASKGPNRDYGYTF.

V is TRBV10-3 and J is TRBJ2-7; the D call may be TRBD1 or TRBD2 (6 bases each). The CDR3 has 14 residues. V was clipped by 10 bases and J by 4 bases, with 20 bases between them. In germline, CDR1 is ENHRY, CDR2 SYGVKD. Here the CDR3 DNA reads TGTGCCACCGGGGGCGGGAAATATATGTACGAGCAGTACTTC. Protein: CATGGGKYMYEQYF.

J is TRBJ1-1 and V is TRBV6-5; 9 nucleotides line up with TRBD1. Germline-derived CDR1 and CDR2 are MNHEY and SVGAGI. The trim removed 4 bases at V and 4 bases at J, leaving 7 bases unmatched. CDR3 length: 15 amino acids. In nucleotides, the CDR3 is TGTGCCAGCAGTTTGGCGGACAGGGGCGGCACTGAAGCTTTCTTT. Translation gives CASSLADRGGTEAFF.

This rearrangement joins TRBV15 to TRBJ2-5, with a possible D match to TRBD2 (6 bases). This CDR3 is built from 16 residues. Germline V gene sequence: CDR1 LNHNV, CDR2 YYDKDF (reference sequence). The V and J ends lost 3 bases and 2 bases respectively, with 16 bases between them. The CDR3 sequence: CATSSLGTLPQETQYF. The CDR3 bases are TGTGCCACCAGCAGTTTAGGGACTTTACCGCAAGAGACCCAGTACTTC.

The chain's CDR3 is CASSLGLGVQGETQYF. CDR3 in DNA: TGTGCCAGCAGCTTAGGTTTGGGAGTCCAGGGAGAGACCCAGTACTTC. The chain recombines TRBV7-2 with TRBJ2-5; D is possibly TRBD1 or TRBD2 (5 bases each). The germline V gene has CDR1 SGHTA and CDR2 FQGNSA. V lost 1 base, J lost 4 bases, and 16 bases lay in between. This CDR3 has 16 residues.

The genes are TRBV28 and TRBJ1-5; no clear D. The CDR3 totals 12 residues. Germline V CDR1 and CDR2: MDHEN, SYDVKM. Trimming took 8 bases from V and 7 from J, leaving 12 bases between them. This CDR3 reads CASGSLGQPQHF. In DNA form, the CDR3 reads TGTGCCAGCGGCTCCCTAGGGCAGCCCCAGCATTTT. The variable domain in full, completed from reference TRBV28 and TRBJ1-5, reads DVKVTQSSRYLVKRTGEKVFLECVQDMDHENMFWYRQDPGLGLRLIYFSYDVKMKEKGDIPEGYSVSREKKERFSLILESASTNQTSMYLCASGSLGQPQHFGDGTRLSIL.

The table lists this clone with a count of one. The junction departs from germline at one end; a sequencing error may be responsible. The chain carries TRBV4-2 and TRBJ1-2, with a possible D match to TRBD1 (6 bases). Germline V lookup: CDR1 LGHNA, CDR2 YNFKEQ. CDR3 length: 13 amino acids. The CDR3 bases are TGTGCCAGCAGGCAAGACAGGCTGGATGGCTACACCTTC. Translation: CASRQDRLDGYTF.

The chain employs TRBV7-9 and TRBJ2-2, with D uncertain. CDR1 and CDR2 from the germline V gene are SEHNR and FQNEAQ (reference sequence). V shed 1 base and J shed 7 bases, with 4 bases lying between them. The CDR3 extends over 12 amino acids. CDR3 sequence: CASSLGFGELFF. CDR3 DNA sequence: TGTGCCAGCAGCTTAGGATTCGGGGAGCTGTTTTTT.

The chain combines TRBV7-2 with TRBJ2-7; no reliable D call. The CDR3 length is 14 residues. Germline V lookup: CDR1 SGHTA, CDR2 FQGNSA. Between the trimmed V and J ends, which lost 5 bases and 2 bases, there was a span of 13 bases. CDR3 in amino acids: CASSLELGAYEQYF. The CDR3 DNA is TGTGCCAGCAGCCTCGAACTTGGGGCCTACGAGCAGTACTTC. Supplemented by reference TRBV7-2 and TRBJ2-7, the full variable domain reads GAGVSQSPSNKVTEKGKDVELRCDPISGHTALYWYRQSLGQGLEFLIYFQGNSAPDKSGLPSDRFSAERTGGSVSTLTIQRTQQEDSAVYLCASSLELGAYEQYFGPGTRLTVT.

The table lists this clone with a few counts. This chain links TRBV10-3 with TRBJ1-6; no definite D call. V lost 8 bases, J lost 3 bases, and 8 bases lay in between. This CDR3 spans 13 amino acids. Germline V CDR1 and CDR2: ENHRY, SYGVKD. The CDR3 here is CAIPPDYNSPLHF. The CDR3 nucleotides are TGTGCCATCCCGCCGGACTATAATTCACCCCTCCACTTT.

CDR3 in amino acids: CASSVQEIGTEAFF. DNA of the CDR3: TGTGCCAGCAGTGTCCAGGAGATTGGAACTGAAGCTTTCTTT. The J gene is TRBJ1-1, the V gene TRBV2; D remains unclear. CDR1 SNHLY and CDR2 FYNNEI come from the germline V gene. The CDR3 loop spans 14 amino acids. V lost 4 bases to trimming and J lost 5 bases, with 14 bases between them.

A note on this clone: Other DNA sequences in this specimen translate into the identical CDR3. The rearrangement joins TRBV5-1 to TRBJ2-5; 8 bases match TRBD2. The V gene's germline CDR1 is SGHRS and CDR2 YFSETQ. The CDR3 spans 14 residues. The J segment lost 2 bases and the V segment lost 2 bases, leaving 2 bases of the junction unmatched. CDR3 nucleotides: TGCGCCAGCAGCTTCGGGAGGGGGCAAGAGACCCAGTACTTC. This encodes CASSFGRGQETQYF.

CDR3 nucleotide sequence: TGCGCCAGCAGCTTGTACGGTAATGAAAAACTGTTTTTT. Translation: CASSLYGNEKLFF. The rearrangement links TRBV5-1 to TRBJ1-4; no clear D. The CDR3 is made up of 13 amino acids. V lost 1 base and J 4 bases, leaving 5 bases between the germline ends. CDR1 and CDR2 from the germline V gene are SGHRS and YFSETQ.

The genes are TRBV29-1 and TRBJ2-1; D is tentatively TRBD1 or TRBD2 (5 bases each). There are 15 residues in the CDR3. Germline V gives CDR1 SQVTM, CDR2 ANQGSEA. V lost 1 base to trimming and J lost 1 base, with 11 bases between them. The CDR3: CSVEGEGKSYNEQFF. CDR3 sequence (DNA): TGCAGCGTTGAAGGAGAGGGGAAATCCTACAATGAGCAGTTCTTC.

V usage is TRBV6-1 and J usage is TRBJ1-3, with no clear D. This CDR3 region has 17 residues. V gave up 1 base and J gave up 0 bases, with 13 bases separating them. CDR1 MNHNS and CDR2 SASEGT come from the germline V gene. In DNA, the CDR3 is TGTGCCAGCAGTGAAGGGCAGACACGGTTCTCTGGAAACACCATATATTTT. Translating gives CASSEGQTRFSGNTIYF.

The chain couples TRBV28 to TRBJ2-3; D unclear. Trimming took off 6 bases at V and 2 bases at J, with 12 bases between the two ends. CDR1 is MDHEN, CDR2 SYDVKM, per germline. CDR3 length: 14 residues. The DNA of the CDR3 is TGTGCCAGCAGCAGAGCAGATATCACAGATACGCAGTATTTT. Amino acid sequence: CASSRADITDTQYF.

The rearrangement joins TRBV18 to TRBJ1-3; unclear D gene. This CDR3 is built from 13 residues. Germline V CDR1 and CDR2: KGHSH, LQKENI. Trimming left V 5 bases short and J 6 bases short, with 11 bases between. CDR3 in DNA: TGTGCCAGCTCAATCGGCGTGGAAAACACCATATATTTT. It is translated as CASSIGVENTIYF.

This clone was detected only once. The gene calls are TRBV7-2 and TRBJ2-3; 11 nucleotides agree with TRBD2. The CDR3 has 16 residues. Germline assignment: CDR1 SGHTA and CDR2 FQGNSA. V shed 4 bases, J shed 3 bases, and the junction held 6 bases outside the gene matches. Written as DNA, the CDR3 is TGTGCCAGCAGCTACCCACTAGCGGGAGCTACAGATACGCAGTATTTT. Translating it yields CASSYPLAGATDTQYF.

CDR3 coding DNA: TGTGCCAGCAGTGAGGCGGGAGCGGTGGGCAATGAGCAGTTCTTC. Its translation is CASSEAGAVGNEQFF. The V gene is TRBV6-6, the J gene TRBJ2-1; 7 bases are a match to TRBD2. CDR3 length: 15 amino acids. The germline gives CDR1 MNHNY, CDR2 SVGAGI (reference sequence). Trimming cost V 5 bases and J 6 bases; bases outside gene matches: 10.

This chain connects TRBV21-1 to TRBJ1-2. TRBV21-1 is a known pseudogene. The CDR3 spans 16 residues. The chain's CDR3 is CASSSLPRGGTDGYTF. The DNA of the CDR3 is TGTGCCAGCAGCAGCCTACCTCGGGGAGGGACTGATGGCTACACCTTC.

The chain links TRBV10-1 to TRBJ2-7; 11 bases map to TRBD2. The germline V gene has CDR1 WNHNN and CDR2 SYGVQD (reference sequence). The CDR3 is made up of 16 amino acids. V dropped 0 bases and J dropped 4; count of bases not matched to a gene: 5. The CDR3, as DNA: TGCGCCAGCAGTGAGTCTGGGACTAGCGGAATTTACGAGCAGTACTTC. Protein sequence: CASSESGTSGIYEQYF.